Below, 12 T cell receptor beta chains from the same sample are listed, as sequenced in a study of regulatory T cells in long-lasting Graves disease (dated by TCRdb to the early 2020s). The sample's time point label, decoded: persistent/refractory GD, antithyroid drugs over 5 years with positive TRAb. For both TCR sequencing and RNA sequencing, RNA was extracted from PBMCs using TRIzol. Libraries were made using multiplex PCR. Sequencing was performed on an Illumina HiSeq 4000. To build TCR beta libraries, CDR3 regions were amplified by Arm-PCR using iRepertoire HTBI primers. TCRdb passed the public sequencing reads through fastp at Q25 and MiXCR, retaining productive beta sequences. CDR3 protein duplicates are merged, each entry listing the most common genes and DNA. Here the sample has roughly 300,000 distinct CDR3 sequences; 22% occur a single time. About 61% of the sample belongs to the ten largest clones.

The material was peripheral blood mononuclear cells (PBMCs), obtained when the disease was refractory, from a patient treated with antithyroid drugs. The receptors derive from a female donor with Graves disease.

This clonotype was observed a few times. The rearrangement uses TRBV6-1 and TRBJ1-1; possible D gene TRBD1, 5 bases. CDR1 and CDR2 (germline): MNHNS, SASEGT. V was trimmed by 10 bases and J by 3 bases, leaving 15 bases between them. There are 13 residues in the CDR3. CDR3 sequence (DNA): TGTGCCATCAAACGGTCGGGGGACACTGAAGCTTTCTTT. As protein: CAIKRSGDTEAFF.

The sample holds a few counts of this clonotype. The chain has TRBV9 and TRBJ2-7; no definite D call. Germline V gene data show CDR1 as SGDLS and CDR2 as YYNGEE. The CDR3 runs to 15 residues. Trimming stripped 6 bases from V and 5 bases from J, with 21 bases between. The CDR3 loop is CASTPDGSLYDEQYF. CDR3 in DNA: TGTGCCAGCACCCCGGATGGGTCCCTCTACGACGAGCAGTACTTC.

Ten or more counts support this clonotype. The V gene is TRBV27, the J gene TRBJ1-4; TRBD1 matches 8 bases. The V and J ends lost 3 bases and 4 bases, in that order; junction bases with no gene match: 13. Germline-derived CDR1 and CDR2 are MNHEY and SMNVEV (reference sequence). The CDR3 is 18 amino acids. The CDR3 sequence: CASSLVPPGTGLNEKLFF. The CDR3 DNA reads TGTGCCAGCAGTTTGGTCCCCCCCGGGACAGGCCTTAATGAAAAACTGTTTTTT.

This clonotype was observed a handful of times. This chain connects TRBV19 to TRBJ2-2; D is unclear. Per the germline V gene, CDR1 is LNHDA and CDR2 is SQIVND (reference sequence). The CDR3 runs 15 residues. Trimming stripped 2 bases from V and 1 base from J, with 8 bases between. CDR3 region: CASSINSVNTGELFF. DNA for the CDR3: TGTGCCAGTAGTATAAACTCAGTGAACACCGGGGAGCTGTTTTTT.

This clonotype was recorded a few times. The chain recombines TRBV6-5 with TRBJ1-5, with TRBD1 matching over 7 bases. CDR1 MNHEY and CDR2 SVGAGI come from the germline V gene. With 4 bases clipped from V and 4 bases from J, the junction kept 7 bases outside the gene matches. The CDR3 contains 15 residues. In DNA form, the CDR3 reads TGTGCCAGCAGTTCCCCGACAGGGAAAAATCAGCCCCAGCATTTT. Translation: CASSSPTGKNQPQHF.

The chain links TRBV13 to TRBJ1-1, with 8 bases lining up with TRBD1. The CDR3 sequence is 16 residues long. CDR1 and CDR2 from the germline V gene are PRHDT and FYEKMQ (reference sequence). J lost 7 bases, V lost 5 bases, and 15 bases had no gene match. CDR3 sequence (DNA): TGTGCCAGCAGCCCCGGGACAGGTGACCGAGTGAGTGAAGCTTTCTTT. It specifies CASSPGTGDRVSEAFF.

This clonotype has just a few counts. This chain links TRBV3-1 with TRBJ1-2; no clear D. The ends were cut back, 1 base at V and 4 bases at J, with 13 bases in the middle. The CDR3 runs 15 residues. Germline V lookup: CDR1 LGHDT, CDR2 YNNKEL (reference sequence). CDR3 nucleotides: TGTGCCAGCAGCCAAGGAATAACGAACCTCTATGGCTACACCTTC. It yields the protein CASSQGITNLYGYTF.

At least ten counts were recorded for this clonotype. J is TRBJ1-6 and V is TRBV14; no clear D gene. The germline V gene has CDR1 SGHDN and CDR2 FVKESK. V was cut by 4 bases and J by 7 bases, with 5 bases left in between. The CDR3 has 12 residues. CDR3 loop: CASSPVNSPLHF. The CDR3 nucleotides read TGTGCCAGCAGCCCGGTCAATTCACCCCTCCACTTT.

The V gene is TRBV20-1, the J gene TRBJ2-4; D is tentatively TRBD1 or TRBD2 (7 bases each). Germline CDR1 and CDR2: DFQATT and SNEGSKA (reference sequence). This CDR3 has 11 residues. The CDR3 here is CSGDREGIQYF. The CDR3 DNA reads TGCAGCGGAGACAGGGAGGGCATTCAGTACTTC.

The V call is TRBV29-1, the J call TRBJ1-1, with a possible D match to TRBD1 (5 bases). Germline lookup yields CDR1 SQVTM and CDR2 ANQGSEA. The CDR3 sequence is 13 residues long. The V end was cut by 4 bases, the J end by 4 bases, with 13 bases between. CDR3 sequence (DNA): TGCAGCGTTGGCCAGGGCGGGGGCACTGAAGCTTTCTTT. Translated, it gives CSVGQGGGTEAFF.

The J gene is TRBJ2-2, the V gene TRBV10-3; 11 nucleotides agree with TRBD2. Per germline, CDR1 ENHRY and CDR2 SYGVKD. The J segment lost 0 bases and the V segment lost 5 bases, leaving 14 bases of the junction unmatched. The CDR3 totals 20 residues. The CDR3: CAISQRNGLAGPSNTGELFF. CDR3 DNA: TGTGCCATCAGTCAGAGAAATGGACTAGCGGGCCCATCGAACACCGGGGAGCTGTTTTTT.

The V and J genes are TRBV2 and TRBJ2-1; 7 bases align to TRBD2. V gave up 8 bases and J gave up 2 bases; unmatched junction bases: 9. Germline CDR1 reads SNHLY; CDR2 reads FYNNEI. The CDR3 is made up of 15 amino acids. CDR3 DNA sequence: TGTGCCAGCTCCGGCGGGAGAGGGACCTACAATGAGCAGTTCTTC. Its translation is CASSGGRGTYNEQFF.